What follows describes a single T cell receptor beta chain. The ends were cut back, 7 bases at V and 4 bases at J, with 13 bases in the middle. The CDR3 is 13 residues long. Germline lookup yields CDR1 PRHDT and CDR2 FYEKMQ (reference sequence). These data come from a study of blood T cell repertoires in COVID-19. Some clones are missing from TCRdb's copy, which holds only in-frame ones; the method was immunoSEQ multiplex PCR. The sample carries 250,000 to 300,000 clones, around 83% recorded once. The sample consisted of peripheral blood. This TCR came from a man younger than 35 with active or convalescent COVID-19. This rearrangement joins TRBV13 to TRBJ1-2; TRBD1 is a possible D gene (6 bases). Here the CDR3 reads CASTAGGRYGYTF. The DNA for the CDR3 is TGTGCCAGCACCGCGGGGGGCCGCTATGGCTACACCTTC.